This note documents a single T cell receptor (beta chain) sequence. Its specificity is unknown. The data originate from a study of CD4 T cells in relation to SARS-CoV-2 and coronaviruses. Study details: TCR beta CDR3s were sequenced after roughly nine-day antigen culture of PBMCs.

Germline lookup yields CDR1 MRHNA and CDR2 SNTAGT. V lost 5 bases to trimming and J lost 7 bases, with 21 bases between them. This CDR3 comprises 16 residues. Method: immunoSEQ multiplex PCR; TCRdb's copy keeps in-frame clones and lacks some. Among approximately 40,000 clones listed, about 80% were seen once. The rearrangement uses TRBV6-4 and TRBJ2-1; D might be TRBD1 (6 bases). The TCR comes from an adult with COVID-19. The sequenced sample consisted of memory CD4+ T cells from PBMCs, cultured in vitro. The CDR3 region is CASSPRRGIGGNEQFF. DNA of the CDR3: TGTGCCAGCAGTCCACGAAGGGGAATAGGGGGAAATGAGCAGTTCTTC.